The 32 T cell receptor beta chains given below trace back to one sample, sequenced in a study of CD8+CD57+ T cells in acquired aplastic anemia. Whoever was chosen for sequencing had shown CD8+CD57+ cell expansion by flow cytometry. For CDR3 and TCR beta VDJ profiling, genomic DNA was the template used. One entry per CDR3 protein, called by TCRdb with MiXCR from the reads. The table includes some 200,000 distinct CDR3 sequences, nearly 50% detected once. Material: sorted CD4+, CD8+, or CD8+CD57+ T cells (not recorded which) from PBMCs. The receptors here all came from a human donor with aplastic anemia.

This clonotype was detected once. A read error may explain this, as a much larger clone is one base away. The chain is built from TRBV4-2 and TRBJ1-1; 8 nucleotides align to TRBD1. The V segment lost 4 bases and the J segment 1 base; nucleotides outside the gene matches: 8. This CDR3 spans 16 amino acids. Germline V gives CDR1 LGHNA, CDR2 YNFKEQ. The CDR3 sequence: CASSPTGEGGNTEAFF. CDR3 DNA: TGTGCCAGCAGCCCGACAGGGGAAGGGGGGAACACTGAAGCTTTCTTT.

This clonotype was seen ten or more times. J is TRBJ2-3 and V is TRBV10-1; the D is unclear. V was shortened by 2 bases and J by 4 bases, with 7 bases between the two germline ends. CDR1 is WNHNN and CDR2 is SYGVQD in the germline V gene (reference sequence). This CDR3 is built from 13 residues. CDR3 residues: CASSEQIADTQYF. CDR3 nucleotides: TGCGCCAGCAGTGAGCAAATTGCAGATACGCAGTATTTT.

The table lists this clonotype with a count of one. This chain links TRBV7-9 with TRBJ1-2; tentative D call: TRBD1 (6 bases). The CDR3 is made up of 14 amino acids. Trimming took 2 bases from V and 13 from J, leaving 20 bases between them. Germline loops: CDR1 SEHNR, CDR2 FQNEAQ (reference sequence). In DNA form, the CDR3 reads TGTGCCAGCAGCTTAACGAACAGGGACTTGGCGGCCACCTTC. As protein: CASSLTNRDLAATF. Full variable domain (missing parts from reference TRBV7-9 and TRBJ1-2): DTGVSQNPRHKITKRGQNVTFRCDPISEHNRLYWYRQTLGQGPEFLTYFQNEAQLEKSRLLSDRFSAERPKGSFSTLEIQRTEQGDSAMYLCASSLTNRDLAATFGSGTRLTVV.

This clonotype was seen only a few times. J is TRBJ2-7 and V is TRBV10-3; the match to TRBD1 covers 8 bases. Germline V gives CDR1 ENHRY, CDR2 SYGVKD. This CDR3 comprises 15 residues. The V gene end was trimmed by 6 bases and the J gene end by 3 bases; junction bases not matched to a gene: 10. The CDR3 region has the DNA TGTGCCATCAGCGGGGCGTCAGGGGGCAGCTACGAGCAGTACTTC. Its protein is CAISGASGGSYEQYF.

This clonotype was counted ten times or more. The chain links TRBV11-3 to TRBJ2-2; tentative D call: TRBD1 (5 bases). V was trimmed by 6 bases and J by 5 bases, leaving 13 bases between them. CDR1 SGHNT and CDR2 YENEEA come from the germline V gene. This CDR3 has 14 amino acids. CDR3 in amino acids: CASRGLGPTGELFF. The CDR3 nucleotides are TGTGCCAGCAGGGGCCTGGGGCCAACCGGGGAGCTGTTTTTT.

The rearrangement joins TRBV27 to TRBJ2-1; no clear D gene. V was trimmed by 3 bases and J by 1 base, leaving 13 bases between them. Germline-derived CDR1 and CDR2 are MNHEY and SMNVEV (reference sequence). The CDR3 covers 16 residues. The CDR3: CASSLVLGKSYNEQFF. DNA for the CDR3: TGTGCCAGCAGTTTGGTATTGGGGAAGTCCTACAATGAGCAGTTCTTC.

This clonotype showed up many times. The gene calls are TRBV11-1 and TRBJ1-4; D gene uncertain. CDR3 size: 16 residues. V lost 2 bases to trimming and J lost 10 bases, with 20 bases between them. Germline-derived CDR1 and CDR2 are SGHAT and FQDESV (reference sequence). In DNA, the CDR3 is TGTGCCAGCAGCTTATTCCCTCCCGGTGATGGTGGAAAACTGTTTTTT. Its translation is CASSLFPPGDGGKLFF.

This clonotype appeared many times. This sequence joins TRBV11-2 and TRBJ2-6, with no clear D. CDR1 is SGHAT, CDR2 FQNNGV, per germline. V was shortened by 11 bases and J by 3 bases, with 11 bases between the two germline ends. This CDR3 region has 13 residues. The CDR3 reads CAAFSLGANVLTF. Here the CDR3 DNA reads TGTGCCGCCTTCTCCCTTGGGGCCAACGTCCTGACTTTC.

V is TRBV18 and J is TRBJ2-1; possible D gene TRBD1, 5 bases. In germline, CDR1 is KGHSH, CDR2 LQKENI. V shed 5 bases and J shed 1 base, with 9 bases lying between them. CDR3 length: 14 amino acids. The CDR3 sequence: CASSERGSYNEQFF. DNA of the CDR3: TGTGCCAGCTCAGAAAGGGGATCCTACAATGAGCAGTTCTTC.

This clonotype occurred a few times. The J gene is TRBJ2-2, the V gene TRBV4-2; the D gene is possibly TRBD2 (6 bases). V dropped 5 bases and J dropped 4 bases, with 26 bases sitting between them. The CDR3 has 19 amino acids. Germline assignment: CDR1 LGHNA and CDR2 YNFKEQ. The CDR3 reads CASSELWYIRRGPTGELFF. Written as DNA, the CDR3 is TGTGCCAGCAGCGAGCTGTGGTATATCAGGAGGGGACCCACCGGGGAGCTGTTTTTT.

This chain links TRBV13 with TRBJ2-7, with D unresolved. V was cut by 8 bases and J by 2 bases, with 13 bases left in between. This CDR3 region has 13 residues. The germline V gene encodes CDR1 PRHDT and CDR2 FYEKMQ (reference sequence). The CDR3 loop reads CASRSAATYEQYF. CDR3 nucleotides: TGTGCCAGCCGCTCTGCGGCCACCTACGAGCAGTACTTC.

The genes are TRBV5-4 and TRBJ2-1; D gene uncertain. CDR1 SGHNT and CDR2 YYREEE come from the germline V gene (reference sequence). This CDR3 region has 15 residues. V was cut by 3 bases and J by 2 bases, with 12 bases left in between. This chain's CDR3 is CASSSHWGTYNEQFF. CDR3 bases: TGTGCCAGCAGCTCCCATTGGGGAACCTACAATGAGCAGTTCTTC.

As concerns this clonotype: An end of the junction differs from the germline gene, which may be a read error. This chain links TRBV27 with TRBJ1-5; D unclear. Germline V CDR1 and CDR2: MNHEY, SMNVEV (reference sequence). This CDR3 is built from 15 residues. The CDR3: CASSLSPSGNQPQHF. The CDR3 DNA sequence: TGTGCCAGCAGTCTATCGCCGTCCGGCAATCAGCCCCAGCATTTT.

This clonotype was seen more than once but under ten times. Its ends do not fully match the called genes, so a read error is possible. The rearrangement joins TRBV15 to TRBJ1-2; weak D call: TRBD1 (5 bases). Germline V lookup: CDR1 LNHNV, CDR2 YYDKDF (reference sequence). The length of the CDR3 is 16 residues. CDR3 region: CATSRDSGTPTYAYTF. The CDR3 bases are TGTGCCACCAGCAGAGATTCCGGGACTCCGACCTATGCCTACACCTTC.

A note on this clonotype: Possible read error: a much larger clone is one base away. The rearrangement uses TRBV5-1 and TRBJ2-3; D may be TRBD2 (5 bases). CDR3 length equals 14 residues. V was cut by 4 bases and J by 3 bases, with 12 bases left in between. Germline V lookup: CDR1 SGHRS, CDR2 YFSETQ. The CDR3 DNA is TGCGCCAGCAGCGTCGACGGGGTAACAGATACGCAGTATTTT. Amino acids: CASSVDGVTDTQYF.

This chain connects TRBV7-9 to TRBJ1-2; 9 positions match TRBD1. CDR3 length equals 15 residues. Per germline, CDR1 SEHNR and CDR2 FQNEAQ (reference sequence). The V gene end was trimmed by 3 bases and the J gene end by 6 bases; junction bases not matched to a gene: 8. The CDR3 DNA sequence: TGTGCCAGCAGCTTGCCCGGGACAGGGCGCGATGGCTACACCTTC. Translated, it gives CASSLPGTGRDGYTF.

The chain links TRBV30 to TRBJ2-2; TRBD2 is a possible D gene (12 bases). The CDR3 length is 18 residues. From germline, CDR1 is GTSNPN and CDR2 SVGIG (reference sequence). The ends were cut back, 0 bases at V and 7 bases at J, with 24 bases in the middle. The CDR3 reads CAWSVRTSGTGGGGELFF. CDR3 DNA: TGTGCCTGGAGTGTCCGGACTAGCGGGACAGGGGGGGGCGGGGAGCTGTTTTTT.

This chain connects TRBV24-1 to TRBJ2-2; D remains ambiguous. The CDR3 covers 12 residues. Germline CDR1 is KGHDR and CDR2 is SFDVKD. Trimming took 4 bases from V and 9 from J, leaving 8 bases between them. CDR3 in amino acids: CATSDRLRELFF. DNA for the CDR3: TGTGCCACCAGTGACAGGTTGAGGGAGCTGTTTTTT.

This clonotype was picked up many times. The chain has TRBV11-3 and TRBJ2-5, with TRBD2 as a possible D gene (6 bases). With 3 bases removed from V and 5 bases from J, the gap between germline ends came to 13 bases. Germline V gene data show CDR1 as SGHNT and CDR2 as YENEEA. The CDR3 consists of 14 residues. CDR3 sequence: CASSFGLGRETQYF. CDR3 bases: TGTGCCAGCAGCTTCGGCCTGGGGAGGGAGACCCAGTACTTC.

This clonotype was counted once. The V gene is TRBV7-8, the J gene TRBJ1-1, with 7 bases lining up with TRBD1. With 2 bases clipped from V and 1 base from J, the junction kept 7 bases outside the gene matches. CDR1 SGHVS and CDR2 FQNEAQ come from the germline V gene. The CDR3 is 16 residues long. CDR3 region: CASSLIRGGENTEAFF. The CDR3 nucleotides are TGTGCCAGCAGCTTAATACGAGGGGGCGAGAACACTGAAGCTTTCTTT.

The rearrangement links TRBV11-1 to TRBJ2-3; D gene unclear. Germline values: CDR1 SGHAT, CDR2 FQDESV (reference sequence). Trimming shortened V by 1 base and J by 3 bases, and 11 bases separated the two germline ends. There are 15 residues in the CDR3. In DNA, the CDR3 is TGTGCCAGCAGCTTAGTGAATCTAGGGACAGATACGCAGTATTTT. This sequence encodes CASSLVNLGTDTQYF.

V gene TRBV29-1 combines with J gene TRBJ1-2; 7 bases match TRBD1. With 1 base clipped from V and 7 bases from J, the junction kept 9 bases outside the gene matches. The CDR3 totals 14 residues. Germline CDR1 reads SQVTM; CDR2 reads ANQGSEA. The CDR3 loop is CSVEAGTELSGYTF. CDR3 nucleotides: TGCAGCGTTGAAGCCGGGACAGAACTCAGTGGCTACACCTTC.

This clonotype was detected many times. The chain couples TRBV5-1 to TRBJ2-2; TRBD2 matches 8 bases. Germline CDR1 and CDR2: SGHRS and YFSETQ. Germline trimming cut 5 bases from V and 2 bases from J; bases unmatched to any gene: 2. The CDR3 is made up of 14 amino acids. The DNA for the CDR3 is TGCGCCAGCAGTACTAGCGGTAACACCGGGGAGCTGTTTTTT. Its protein product is CASSTSGNTGELFF. Combining the CDR3 with reference TRBV5-1 and TRBJ2-2 gives the whole variable domain KAGVTQTPRYLIKTRGQQVTLSCSPISGHRSVSWYQQTPGQGLQFLFEYFSETQRNKGNFPGRFSGRQFSNSRSEMNVSTLELGDSALYLCASSTSGNTGELFFGEGSRLTVL.

This clonotype was seen once. The DNA for the CDR3 is TGTGCCAGCACCAACAGACTAGCGGGAGGTTATGGGGACTACAATGAGCAGTTCTTC. The encoded protein is CASTNRLAGGYGDYNEQFF. This sequence joins TRBV6-2 or TRBV6-3 and TRBJ2-1, with 13 bases that match TRBD2. The germline CDR1 and CDR2 sequences are MNHEY and SVGEGT. The V and J ends lost 7 bases and 3 bases, in that order; junction bases with no gene match: 15. The CDR3 spans 19 residues.

This clonotype has more than one count but fewer than ten. This chain links TRBV18 with TRBJ1-4; D unresolved. Germline loops: CDR1 KGHSH, CDR2 LQKENI. Trimming took off 2 bases at V and 7 bases at J, with 14 bases between the two ends. The CDR3 loop spans 15 amino acids. The CDR3 sequence: CASSPSQVRAEKLFF. The DNA for the CDR3 is TGTGCCAGCTCACCATCGCAGGTACGGGCTGAAAAACTGTTTTTT. The whole variable domain, remainder taken from reference TRBV18 and TRBJ1-4, is NAGVMQNPRHLVRRRGQEARLRCSPMKGHSHVYWYRQLPEEGLKFMVYLQKENIIDESGMPKERFSAEFPKEGPSILRIQQVVRGDSAAYFCASSPSQVRAEKLFFGSGTQLSVL.

The chain links TRBV30 to TRBJ1-6; D not certain. The CDR3 runs to 16 residues. CDR1 and CDR2 (germline): GTSNPN, SVGIG (reference sequence). The germline V and J ends were trimmed by 0 bases and 7 bases, with 16 bases remaining between them. The chain's CDR3 is CAWSVRQVSKNSPLHF. CDR3 nucleotide sequence: TGTGCCTGGAGTGTACGGCAGGTTTCTAAAAATTCACCCCTCCACTTT.

This CDR3 is CAISEPSQGRAFF. The CDR3, as DNA: TGTGCCATCAGTGAGCCCTCACAGGGTAGAGCTTTCTTT. V usage is TRBV10-3 and J usage is TRBJ1-1, with a possible D match to TRBD1 (6 bases). The CDR3 loop spans 13 amino acids. Trimming cost V 2 bases and J 10 bases, with 14 bases left between them. The germline CDR1 and CDR2 sequences are ENHRY and SYGVKD.

Comment on this clonotype: The CDR3 ends on some other residue instead of the conserved phenylalanine or tryptophan, so this is likely a read error. The chain couples TRBV7-9 to TRBJ2-6, with D unclear. The CDR3 loop spans 13 amino acids. Germline V gene sequence: CDR1 SEHNR, CDR2 FQNEAQ (reference sequence). V shed 6 bases and J shed 2 bases, with 5 bases lying between them. The CDR3 DNA reads as TGTGCCAGCAGTCTAACTGGGGCCAACGTCCTGACTCAC. Residues: CASSLTGANVLTH.

This clonotype was counted many times. The genes are TRBV2 and TRBJ2-1; 11 bases align to TRBD2. The J segment lost 4 bases and the V segment lost 8 bases, leaving 4 bases of the junction unmatched. Germline V lookup: CDR1 SNHLY, CDR2 FYNNEI. The CDR3 contains 14 residues. CDR3 sequence: CASSRLAGYNEQFF. DNA for the CDR3: TGTGCCAGCTCCCGACTAGCGGGATACAATGAGCAGTTCTTC.

This clonotype was seen ten or more times. The chain is built from TRBV9 and TRBJ2-1; TRBD1 agrees at 8 bases. J was trimmed by 8 bases and V by 1 base; bases with no gene match: 17. CDR3 length equals 18 residues. CDR1 and CDR2 from the germline V gene are SGDLS and YYNGEE. The CDR3 DNA sequence: TGTGCCAGCAGCGTAATCCCAGGCAGGACAGGGCAATTACATGAGCAGTTCTTC. Protein product: CASSVIPGRTGQLHEQFF. Using reference TRBV9 and TRBJ2-1 for the parts outside the CDR3, the full variable domain is DSGVTQTPKHLITATGQRVTLRCSPRSGDLSVYWYQQSLDQGLQFLIQYYNGEERAKGNILERFSAQQFPDLHSELNLSSLELGDSALYFCASSVIPGRTGQLHEQFFGPGTRLTVL.

This clonotype was detected ten times or more. The V gene is TRBV5-5, the J gene TRBJ2-3; the D gene is possibly TRBD2 (6 bases). CDR3 size: 15 residues. Germline V gives CDR1 SGHKS, CDR2 YYEKEE (reference sequence). V shed 1 base and J shed 3 bases, with 12 bases lying between them. The CDR3: CASSLYLRETDTQYF. The CDR3 region has the DNA TGTGCCAGCAGCTTGTATTTGCGGGAAACAGATACGCAGTATTTT. Full variable domain (missing parts from reference TRBV5-5 and TRBJ2-3): DAGVTQSPTHLIKTRGQQVTLRCSPISGHKSVSWYQQVLGQGPQFIFQYYEKEERGRGNFPDRFSARQFPNYSSELNVNALLLGDSALYLCASSLYLRETDTQYFGPGTRLTVL.

A few counts support this clonotype. CDR3 protein: CATSEGMGNTGELFF. The CDR3 DNA follows: TGTGCCACCAGTGAAGGGATGGGGAACACCGGGGAGCTGTTTTTT. The chain is built from TRBV24-1 and TRBJ2-2; D uncertain. V lost 4 bases and J lost 1, with 9 bases in between. The CDR3 has 15 residues. Germline V gene data show CDR1 as KGHDR and CDR2 as SFDVKD.